This TCR beta chain was identified during a study of type 1 and type 2 diabetes patients. Study as a whole: Samples came from type 1 diabetic, type 2 diabetic or nondiabetic people, recruited in China.

Germline V CDR1 and CDR2: SNHLY, FYNNEI. Trimming stripped 6 bases from V and 0 bases from J, with 7 bases between. The CDR3 is made up of 13 amino acids. Many counts were recorded for this clonotype. PCR was run on genomic DNA. Multiplex PCR with 30 forward and 13 reverse primers amplified the TCR beta CDR3. TCRdb re-analysed the multiplex PCR reads in MiXCR, keeping a single row per CDR3 protein. The profile covers approximately 260,000 distinct CDR3 sequences, with 45% to 60% appearing a single time and roughly 13% taken by the ten largest. The TCR was taken from a man between 18 and 35 years old with type 2 diabetes. Material for sequencing was peripheral blood mononuclear cells (PBMCs). The V and J genes are TRBV2 and TRBJ2-3; D not resolved. CDR3 nucleotides: TGTGCCAGCAGCTTGGACAGCACAGATACGCAGTATTTT. Translation gives CASSLDSTDTQYF.